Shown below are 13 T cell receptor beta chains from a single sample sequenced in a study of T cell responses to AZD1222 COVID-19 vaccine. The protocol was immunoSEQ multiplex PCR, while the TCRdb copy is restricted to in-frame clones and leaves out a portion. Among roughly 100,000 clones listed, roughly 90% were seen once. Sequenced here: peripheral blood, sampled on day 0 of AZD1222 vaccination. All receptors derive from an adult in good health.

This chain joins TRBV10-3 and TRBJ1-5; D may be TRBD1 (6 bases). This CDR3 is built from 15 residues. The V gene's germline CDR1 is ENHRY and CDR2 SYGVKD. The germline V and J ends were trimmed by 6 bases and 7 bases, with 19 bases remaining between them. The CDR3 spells CAISGQQGRGQPQHF. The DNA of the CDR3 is TGTGCCATCAGCGGGCAACAGGGCCGAGGGCAGCCCCAGCATTTT.

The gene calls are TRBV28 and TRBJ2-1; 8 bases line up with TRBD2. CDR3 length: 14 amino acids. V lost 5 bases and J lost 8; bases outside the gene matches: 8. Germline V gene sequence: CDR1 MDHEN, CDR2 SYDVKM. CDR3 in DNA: TGTGCCAGCAGTGTCCCGGGACTAGGGGATGAGCAGTTCTTC. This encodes CASSVPGLGDEQFF.

CDR3 sequence reads: CASSSITTRDNEQFF. CDR3 DNA sequence: TGTGCCAGCAGCTCGATTACAACACGGGACAATGAGCAGTTCTTC. The V call is TRBV5-5, the J call TRBJ2-1; no reliable D call. Trimming pared 3 bases from V and 5 bases from J, leaving 15 bases between. The germline gives CDR1 SGHKS, CDR2 YYEKEE (reference sequence). The length of the CDR3 is 15 residues.

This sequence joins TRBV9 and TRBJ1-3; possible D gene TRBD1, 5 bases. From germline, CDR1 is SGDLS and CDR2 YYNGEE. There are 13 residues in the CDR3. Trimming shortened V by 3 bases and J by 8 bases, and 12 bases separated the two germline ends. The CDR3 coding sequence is TGTGCCAGCAGCGGCGCTGGGGGTGACACCATATATTTT. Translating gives CASSGAGGDTIYF. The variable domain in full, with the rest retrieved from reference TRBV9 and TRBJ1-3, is DSGVTQTPKHLITATGQRVTLRCSPRSGDLSVYWYQQSLDQGLQFLIQYYNGEERAKGNILERFSAQQFPDLHSELNLSSLELGDSALYFCASSGAGGDTIYFGEGSWLTVV.

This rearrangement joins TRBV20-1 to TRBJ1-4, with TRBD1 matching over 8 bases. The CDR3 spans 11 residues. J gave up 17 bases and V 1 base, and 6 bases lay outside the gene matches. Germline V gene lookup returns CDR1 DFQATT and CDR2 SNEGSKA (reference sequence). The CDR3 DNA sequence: TGCAGTGCTAGAGTGGCCAGGGGGCGATTTTTT. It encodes CSARVARGRFF.

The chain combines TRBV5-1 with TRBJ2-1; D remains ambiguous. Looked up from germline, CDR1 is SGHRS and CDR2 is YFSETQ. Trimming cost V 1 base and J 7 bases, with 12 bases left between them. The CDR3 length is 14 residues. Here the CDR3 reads CASSLSLWDNEQFF. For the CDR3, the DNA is TGCGCCAGCAGCTTGTCACTATGGGATAATGAGCAGTTCTTC.

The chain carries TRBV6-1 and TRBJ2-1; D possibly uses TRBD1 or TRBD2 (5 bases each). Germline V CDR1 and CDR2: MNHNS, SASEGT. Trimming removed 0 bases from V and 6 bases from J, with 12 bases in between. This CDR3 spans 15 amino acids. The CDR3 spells CASSEATRGFNEQFF. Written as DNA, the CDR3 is TGTGCCAGCAGTGAAGCCACGAGGGGATTCAATGAGCAGTTCTTC.

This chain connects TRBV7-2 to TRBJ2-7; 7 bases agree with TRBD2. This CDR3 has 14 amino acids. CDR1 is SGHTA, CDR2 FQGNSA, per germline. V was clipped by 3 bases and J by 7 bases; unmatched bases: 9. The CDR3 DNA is TGTGCCAGCAGCTTGAGCGGTCCGGGGGGTGAGCAGTACTTC. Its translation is CASSLSGPGGEQYF. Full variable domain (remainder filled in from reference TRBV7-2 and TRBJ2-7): GAGVSQSPSNKVTEKGKDVELRCDPISGHTALYWYRQSLGQGLEFLIYFQGNSAPDKSGLPSDRFSAERTGGSVSTLTIQRTQQEDSAVYLCASSLSGPGGEQYFGPGTRLTVT.

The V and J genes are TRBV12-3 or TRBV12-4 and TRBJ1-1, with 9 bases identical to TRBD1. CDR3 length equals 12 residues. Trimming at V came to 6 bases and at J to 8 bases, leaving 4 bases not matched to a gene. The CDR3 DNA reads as TGTGCCAGCAGACAGGGGGCGCGAGAAGCTTTCTTT. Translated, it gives CASRQGAREAFF.

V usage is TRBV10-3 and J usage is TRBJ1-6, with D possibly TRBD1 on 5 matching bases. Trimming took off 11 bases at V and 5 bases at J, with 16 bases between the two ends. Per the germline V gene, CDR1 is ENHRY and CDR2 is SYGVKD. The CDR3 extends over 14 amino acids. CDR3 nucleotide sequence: TGTGCCGGCACGGCAGGGACTAATAATTCACCCCTCCACTTT. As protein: CAGTAGTNNSPLHF.

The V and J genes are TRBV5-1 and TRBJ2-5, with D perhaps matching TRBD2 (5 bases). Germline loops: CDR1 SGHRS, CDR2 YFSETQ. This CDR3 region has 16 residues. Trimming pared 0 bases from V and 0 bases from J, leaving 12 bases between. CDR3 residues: CASSLGPSGYQETQYF. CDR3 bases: TGCGCCAGCAGCTTGGGCCCCAGCGGTTACCAAGAGACCCAGTACTTC.

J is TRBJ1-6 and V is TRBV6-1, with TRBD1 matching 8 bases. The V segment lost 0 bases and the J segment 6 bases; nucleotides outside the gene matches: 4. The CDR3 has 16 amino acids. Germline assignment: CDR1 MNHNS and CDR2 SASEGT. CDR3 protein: CASSEALGQGNSPLHF. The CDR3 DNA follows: TGTGCCAGCAGTGAAGCGCTCGGACAGGGTAATTCACCCCTCCACTTT.

CDR3 coding DNA: TGTGCCAGTAGTATTAGGGGACAGGGTTTTGGGGAGCAGTTCTTC. It translates to CASSIRGQGFGEQFF. The chain recombines TRBV19 with TRBJ2-1; 9 nucleotides line up with TRBD1. Germline trimming cut 3 bases from V and 10 bases from J; bases unmatched to any gene: 10. Germline CDR1 and CDR2: LNHDA and SQIVND (reference sequence). This CDR3 has 15 residues.